The 20 T cell receptor beta chains reported below all come from one sample, sequenced in a study of blood T cell repertoires in COVID-19. Method: immunoSEQ multiplex PCR; TCRdb's copy keeps in-frame clones and lacks some. This table has over 250,000 clones, 83% appearing once. The sequencing input was peripheral blood. The receptor set was obtained from a woman between 45 and 65 years old who had recovered from COVID-19.

The genes are TRBV6-5 and TRBJ2-3, with TRBD2 identical over 9 bases. The V gene's germline CDR1 is MNHEY and CDR2 SVGAGI. The V segment lost 2 bases and the J segment 4 bases; nucleotides outside the gene matches: 4. This CDR3 has 15 residues. The CDR3 DNA is TGTGCCAGCAGTTACGAGCGGGGGGAGGCAGATACGCAGTATTTT. Translation gives CASSYERGEADTQYF.

The chain uses TRBV18 and TRBJ2-7; 9 nucleotides line up with TRBD1. The V gene end was trimmed by 3 bases and the J gene end by 4 bases; junction bases not matched to a gene: 7. Germline lookup yields CDR1 KGHSH and CDR2 LQKENI. The CDR3 runs 15 residues. CDR3 nucleotide sequence: TGTGCCAGCTCACCCTACGGACAGGGGAGATACGAGCAGTACTTC. It yields the protein CASSPYGQGRYEQYF.

V and J are TRBV28 and TRBJ1-1, with D possibly TRBD1 on 6 matching bases. Germline V CDR1 and CDR2: MDHEN, SYDVKM. The CDR3 runs to 17 residues. V was cut by 5 bases and J by 5 bases, with 24 bases left in between. CDR3 coding DNA: TGTGCCAGCAGTCCGCACCCCGGACAGTCTGTTAAGACTGAAGCTTTCTTT. Translated, it gives CASSPHPGQSVKTEAFF.

The chain couples TRBV2 to TRBJ2-6; 8 positions match TRBD1. CDR3 size: 17 residues. CDR1 is SNHLY, CDR2 FYNNEI, per germline. V dropped 3 bases and J dropped 2; count of bases not matched to a gene: 6. CDR3 DNA sequence: TGTGCCAGCAGTGAGGACAGGGTTTACGCTGGGGCCAACGTCCTGACTTTC. Encoded protein: CASSEDRVYAGANVLTF.

V gene TRBV12-5 combines with J gene TRBJ1-5, with 7 bases fitting TRBD1. The CDR3 has 13 amino acids. Per germline, CDR1 LGHNT and CDR2 FRNRAP. J lost 0 bases, V lost 9 bases, and 2 bases had no gene match. CDR3 amino acids: CASQGDSNQPQHF. In nucleotides, the CDR3 is TGTGCTAGCCAGGGGGATAGCAATCAGCCCCAGCATTTT.

There are many counts of this clone. The chain is built from TRBV25-1 and TRBJ2-7; TRBD2 agrees at 13 bases. The germline V gene has CDR1 MGHDK and CDR2 SYGVNS. Trimming at V came to 1 base and at J to 6 bases, leaving 9 bases not matched to a gene. The CDR3 spans 17 residues. As DNA, the CDR3 is TGTGCCAGCAGTGAATCCCAGACTAGCGGGGGGTTCGCCGAGCAGTACTTC. It yields the protein CASSESQTSGGFAEQYF.

This clone was seen a few times. This chain uses TRBV5-1 with TRBJ2-1; D may be TRBD1 (5 bases). The CDR3 has 15 residues. Trimming pared 0 bases from V and 5 bases from J, leaving 12 bases between. CDR1 is SGHRS and CDR2 is YFSETQ in the germline V gene. In DNA, the CDR3 is TGCGCCAGCAGCTTGGCGCCAGGGTCGGACAATGAGCAGTTCTTC. It specifies CASSLAPGSDNEQFF.

V is TRBV9 and J is TRBJ2-5, with no clear D. Trimming took 0 bases from V and 3 from J, leaving 6 bases between them. CDR3 size: 13 residues. Per the germline V gene, CDR1 is SGDLS and CDR2 is YYNGEE. The CDR3 loop is CASSVGAEETQYF. The CDR3 DNA sequence: TGTGCCAGCAGCGTAGGGGCAGAAGAGACCCAGTACTTC.

In regard to this clone: A junction end diverges from the germline sequence, so it may reflect a read error. This sequence joins TRBV6-1 and TRBJ2-1, with D perhaps matching TRBD2 (5 bases). CDR1 and CDR2 (germline): MNHNS, SASEGT. The CDR3 has 18 residues. In DNA, the CDR3 is TGTGCCAGCAGTGACCCACGGACTTCCCCTGGCTCCTACAGTGAGCAGTTCTTC. This encodes CASSDPRTSPGSYSEQFF.

Of note for this clone: Other DNA sequences of this sample code for an identical CDR3. The chain joins TRBV28 to TRBJ1-4; the D is unclear. The CDR3 contains 16 residues. Germline lookup yields CDR1 MDHEN and CDR2 SYDVKM. V was cut by 3 bases and J by 5 bases, with 16 bases left in between. In DNA form, the CDR3 reads TGTGCCAGCAGTTTGCGAGGGCAGGCGCTAAATGAAAAACTGTTTTTT. Translated: CASSLRGQALNEKLFF.

The V and J genes are TRBV7-9 and TRBJ2-5, with 13 bases matching TRBD2. CDR1 and CDR2 (germline): SEHNR, FQNEAQ (reference sequence). The CDR3 sequence is 17 residues long. Trimming at V came to 5 bases and at J to 4 bases, leaving 10 bases not matched to a gene. DNA for the CDR3: TGTGCCAGCAGCCCCCCCTTTCGACTAGCGGGGGGAGAGACCCAGTACTTC. It yields the protein CASSPPFRLAGGETQYF.

CDR3 coding DNA: TGTGCCAGCAGTCGAGGACAGGGCGAAGAGACCCAGTACTTC. Encoded protein: CASSRGQGEETQYF. The chain carries TRBV27 and TRBJ2-5, with 8 bases identical to TRBD1. J gave up 3 bases and V 5 bases, and 5 bases lay outside the gene matches. The CDR3 has 14 residues. CDR1 and CDR2 from the germline V gene are MNHEY and SMNVEV (reference sequence).

In its sample, this clone was seen a few times. The chain couples TRBV7-3 to TRBJ2-1; 11 bases agree with TRBD2. Germline assignment: CDR1 SGHTA and CDR2 FQGTGA. V trimming: 4 bases; J trimming: 7 bases; junction bases outside the gene matches: 3. CDR3 length: 14 amino acids. The CDR3 DNA reads as TGTGCCAGCAGCTCACTAGCGGGGGTTAATGAGCAGTTCTTC. Translated, it gives CASSSLAGVNEQFF.

The chain recombines TRBV10-3 with TRBJ1-5; 9 nucleotides line up with TRBD1. There are 14 residues in the CDR3. CDR1 and CDR2 (germline): ENHRY, SYGVKD. Unmatched junction bases numbered 10, after V lost 10 bases and J lost 6 bases. The CDR3 spells CASGDREKAQPQHF. The CDR3 DNA reads TGTGCCAGTGGGGACAGGGAGAAGGCTCAGCCCCAGCATTTT.

Of note for this clone: One end of the junction does not line up with germline, which may come from a read error. The chain uses TRBV18 and TRBJ1-2; TRBD1 matches 7 bases. The CDR3 sequence is 19 residues long. Germline loops: CDR1 KGHSH, CDR2 LQKENI. CDR3 sequence: CASSPRLIQGPAHNYGYTF. As DNA, the CDR3 is TGTGCCAGCTCGCCACGGCTCATACAGGGGCCGGCTCATAACTATGGCTACACCTTC.

V gene TRBV24-1 combines with J gene TRBJ2-2, with D maybe TRBD2 (5 bases). The CDR3 runs to 16 residues. The V end lost 4 bases, the J end lost 4 bases, and 15 bases lay between the germline ends. The V gene's germline CDR1 is KGHDR and CDR2 SFDVKD. The CDR3 DNA reads TGTGCCACCAGTGACCCCGCGGGTCGTAGCACCGGGGAGCTGTTTTTT. Its protein product is CATSDPAGRSTGELFF.

The V gene is TRBV27, the J gene TRBJ2-7, with TRBD2 matching 15 bases. Germline V lookup: CDR1 MNHEY, CDR2 SMNVEV (reference sequence). The trim removed 7 bases at V and 2 bases at J, leaving 3 bases unmatched. CDR3 length equals 15 residues. CDR3 loop: CASTRTSGGAYEQYF. The CDR3 nucleotides read TGTGCCAGCACCCGGACTAGCGGGGGGGCCTACGAGCAGTACTTC.

The chain joins TRBV2 to TRBJ1-5, with a tentative D call TRBD1 (5 bases). V dropped 5 bases and J dropped 7 bases, with 15 bases sitting between them. Germline CDR1 reads SNHLY; CDR2 reads FYNNEI. The CDR3 consists of 14 residues. The chain's CDR3 is CASSPVGRGQPQHF. The CDR3 region has the DNA TGTGCCAGCAGTCCCGTCGGCCGGGGGCAGCCCCAGCATTTT.

The V gene is TRBV4-2, the J gene TRBJ1-1, with a tentative D call TRBD1 (6 bases). The length of the CDR3 is 18 residues. Per germline, CDR1 LGHNA and CDR2 YNFKEQ. Between the trimmed V and J ends, which lost 4 bases and 3 bases, there was a span of 24 bases. The CDR3 DNA sequence: TGTGCCAGCAGCCGCCACGCCTCTGGGGGGGCGATTGACACTGAAGCTTTCTTT. Translating it yields CASSRHASGGAIDTEAFF.

The genes are TRBV7-2 and TRBJ2-1, with D unresolved. The CDR3 has 14 residues. Trimming pared 7 bases from V and 4 bases from J, leaving 14 bases between. Germline loops: CDR1 SGHTA, CDR2 FQGNSA. The CDR3 bases are TGTGCCAGCACCCAAGGCGGTAGATACAATGAGCAGTTCTTC. Its translation is CASTQGGRYNEQFF.